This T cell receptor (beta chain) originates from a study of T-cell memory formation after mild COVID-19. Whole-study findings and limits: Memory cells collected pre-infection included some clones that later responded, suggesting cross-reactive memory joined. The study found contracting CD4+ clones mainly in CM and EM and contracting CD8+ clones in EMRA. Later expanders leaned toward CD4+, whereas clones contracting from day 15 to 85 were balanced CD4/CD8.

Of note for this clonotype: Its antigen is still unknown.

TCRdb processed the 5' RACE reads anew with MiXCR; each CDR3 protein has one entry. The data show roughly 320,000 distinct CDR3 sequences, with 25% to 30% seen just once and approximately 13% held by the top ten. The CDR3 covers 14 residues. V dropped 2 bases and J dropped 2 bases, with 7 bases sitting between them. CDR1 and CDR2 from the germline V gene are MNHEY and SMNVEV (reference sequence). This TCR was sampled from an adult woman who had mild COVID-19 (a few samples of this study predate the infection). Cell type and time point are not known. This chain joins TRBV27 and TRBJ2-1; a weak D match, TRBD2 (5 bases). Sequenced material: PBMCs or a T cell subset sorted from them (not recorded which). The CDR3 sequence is CASSLDGTYNEQFF. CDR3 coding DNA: TGTGCCAGCAGTTTAGACGGGACCTACAATGAGCAGTTCTTC.